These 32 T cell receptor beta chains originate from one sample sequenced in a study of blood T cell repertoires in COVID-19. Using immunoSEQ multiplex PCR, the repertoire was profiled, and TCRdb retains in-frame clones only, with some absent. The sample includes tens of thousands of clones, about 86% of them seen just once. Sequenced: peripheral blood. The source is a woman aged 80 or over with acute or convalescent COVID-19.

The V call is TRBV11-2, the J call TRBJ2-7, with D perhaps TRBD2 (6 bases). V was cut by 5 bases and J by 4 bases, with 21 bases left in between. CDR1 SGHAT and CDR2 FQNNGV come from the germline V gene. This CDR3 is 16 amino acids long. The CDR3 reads CASSANRPGGRYEQYF. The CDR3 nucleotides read TGTGCCAGCAGCGCCAACAGGCCTGGAGGGAGATACGAGCAGTACTTC.

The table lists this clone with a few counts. CDR3 protein: CATSRGLQGSSYEQYF. In nucleotides, the CDR3 is TGTGCCACCAGCAGAGGTTTGCAGGGGAGCTCCTACGAGCAGTACTTC. The chain joins TRBV15 to TRBJ2-7; possibly TRBD1 for D (6 bases). There are 16 residues in the CDR3. Per germline, CDR1 LNHNV and CDR2 YYDKDF (reference sequence). V lost 1 base and J lost 0, with 13 bases in between.

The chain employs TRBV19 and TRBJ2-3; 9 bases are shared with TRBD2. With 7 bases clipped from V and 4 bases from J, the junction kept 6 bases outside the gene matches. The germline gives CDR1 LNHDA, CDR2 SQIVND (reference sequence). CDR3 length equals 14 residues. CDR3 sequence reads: CASTSGAAADTQYF. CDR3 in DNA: TGTGCCAGTACTAGCGGGGCAGCTGCAGATACGCAGTATTTT.

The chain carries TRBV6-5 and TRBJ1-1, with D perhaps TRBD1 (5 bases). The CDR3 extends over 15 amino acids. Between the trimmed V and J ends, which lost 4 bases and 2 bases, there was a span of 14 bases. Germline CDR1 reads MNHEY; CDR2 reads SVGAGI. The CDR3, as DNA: TGTGCCAGCAGTTCGACAGACTCCTACAACACTGAAGCTTTCTTT. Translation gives CASSSTDSYNTEAFF.

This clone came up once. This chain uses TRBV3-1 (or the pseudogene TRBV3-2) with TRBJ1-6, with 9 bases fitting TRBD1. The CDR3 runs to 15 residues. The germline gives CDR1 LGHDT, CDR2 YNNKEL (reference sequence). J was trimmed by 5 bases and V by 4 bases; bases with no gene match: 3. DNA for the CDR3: TGTGCCAGCAGCCCCGGGGACAGGGATAATTCACCCCTCCACTTT. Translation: CASSPGDRDNSPLHF.

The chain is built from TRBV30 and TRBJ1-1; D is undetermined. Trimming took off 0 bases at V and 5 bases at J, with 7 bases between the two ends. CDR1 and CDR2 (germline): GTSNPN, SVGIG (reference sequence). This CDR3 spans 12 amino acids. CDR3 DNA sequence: TGTGCCTGGAGTGTACTGAGGACTGAAGCTTTCTTT. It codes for CAWSVLRTEAFF. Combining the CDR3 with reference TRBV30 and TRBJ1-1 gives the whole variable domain SQTIHQWPATLVQPVGSPLSLECTVEGTSNPNLYWYRQAAGRGLQLLFYSVGIGQISSEVPQNLSASRPQDRQFILSSKKLLLSDSGFYLCAWSVLRTEAFFGQGTRLTVV.

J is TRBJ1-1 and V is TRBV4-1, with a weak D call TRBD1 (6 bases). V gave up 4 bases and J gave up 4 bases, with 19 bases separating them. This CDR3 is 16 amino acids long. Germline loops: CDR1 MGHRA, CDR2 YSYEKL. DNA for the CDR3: TGCGCCAGCAGCCCCAATCCGACAGGTAGGGCCACTGAAGCTTTCTTT. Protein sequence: CASSPNPTGRATEAFF.

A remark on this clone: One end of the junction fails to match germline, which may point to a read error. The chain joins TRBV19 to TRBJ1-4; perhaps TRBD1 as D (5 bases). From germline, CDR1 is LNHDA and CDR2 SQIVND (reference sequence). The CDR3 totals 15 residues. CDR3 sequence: CASSIGAGFNEKLFF. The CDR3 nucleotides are TGTGCCAGCAGTATAGGGGCGGGTTTTAATGAAAAACTGTTTTTT. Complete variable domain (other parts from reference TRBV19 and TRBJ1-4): DGGITQSPKYLFRKEGQNVTLSCEQNLNHDAMYWYRQDPGQGLRLIYYSQIVNDFQKGDIAEGYSVSREKKESFPLTVTSAQKNPTAFYLCASSIGAGFNEKLFFGSGTQLSVL.

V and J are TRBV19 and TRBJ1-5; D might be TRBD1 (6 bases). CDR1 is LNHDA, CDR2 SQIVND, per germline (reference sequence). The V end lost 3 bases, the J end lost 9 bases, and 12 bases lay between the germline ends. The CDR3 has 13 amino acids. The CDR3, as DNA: TGTGCCAGTAGTATCTCAGGGGAACGGCCCCAGCATTTT. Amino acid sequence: CASSISGERPQHF.

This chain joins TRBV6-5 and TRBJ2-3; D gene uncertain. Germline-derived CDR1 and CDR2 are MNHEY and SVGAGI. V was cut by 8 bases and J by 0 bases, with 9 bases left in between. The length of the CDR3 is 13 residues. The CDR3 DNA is TGTGCCAGCGCGGATCCTAGCACAGATACGCAGTATTTT. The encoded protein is CASADPSTDTQYF.

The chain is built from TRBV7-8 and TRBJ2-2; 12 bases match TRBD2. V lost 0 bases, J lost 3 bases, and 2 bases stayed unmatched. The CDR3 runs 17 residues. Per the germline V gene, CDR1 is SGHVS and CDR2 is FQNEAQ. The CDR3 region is CASSLALAGGYTGELFF. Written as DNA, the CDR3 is TGTGCCAGCAGCTTAGCCCTAGCGGGGGGGTACACCGGGGAGCTGTTTTTT. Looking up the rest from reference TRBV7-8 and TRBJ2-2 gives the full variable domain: GAGVSQSPRYKVAKRGQDVALRCDPISGHVSLFWYQQALGQGPEFLTYFQNEAQLDKSGLPSDRFFAERPEGSVSTLKIQRTQQEDSAVYLCASSLALAGGYTGELFFGEGSRLTVL.

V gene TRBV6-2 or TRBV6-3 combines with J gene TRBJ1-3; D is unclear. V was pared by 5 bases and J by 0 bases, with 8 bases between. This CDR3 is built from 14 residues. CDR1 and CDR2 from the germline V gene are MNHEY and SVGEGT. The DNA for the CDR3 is TGTGCCAGCAGTCAACCGAGCTCTGGAAACACCATATATTTT. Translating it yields CASSQPSSGNTIYF.

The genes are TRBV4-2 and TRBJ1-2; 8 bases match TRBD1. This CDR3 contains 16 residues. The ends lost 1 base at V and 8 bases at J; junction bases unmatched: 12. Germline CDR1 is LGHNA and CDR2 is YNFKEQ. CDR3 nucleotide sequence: TGTGCCAGCAGCCAAGGCGCGACAGGGGTCTTTGTCGGCTACACCTTC. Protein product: CASSQGATGVFVGYTF.

CDR3 protein: CASSQTGTNKNIQYF. As DNA, the CDR3 is TGTGCCAGCAGCCAAACCGGGACTAACAAAAACATTCAGTACTTC. The chain joins TRBV5-6 to TRBJ2-4, with 7 bases aligning to TRBD2. CDR1 SGHDT and CDR2 YYEEEE come from the germline V gene. J was trimmed by 3 bases and V by 4 bases; bases with no gene match: 7. CDR3 size: 15 residues.

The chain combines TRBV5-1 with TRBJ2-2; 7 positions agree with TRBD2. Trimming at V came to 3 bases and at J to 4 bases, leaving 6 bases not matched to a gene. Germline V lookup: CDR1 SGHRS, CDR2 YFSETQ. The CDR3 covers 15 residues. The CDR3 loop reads CASSSEGGRTGELFF. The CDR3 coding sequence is TGCGCCAGCAGCTCAGAGGGAGGGCGCACCGGGGAGCTGTTTTTT.

For the CDR3, the DNA is TGTGCCAGCAACTTACACAGGGATGGGGCCAACGTCCTGACTTTC. It yields the protein CASNLHRDGANVLTF. V usage is TRBV6-5 and J usage is TRBJ2-6; D perhaps matches TRBD1 (6 bases). Germline lookup yields CDR1 MNHEY and CDR2 SVGAGI. Trimming removed 7 bases from V and 3 bases from J, with 13 bases in between. This CDR3 spans 15 amino acids.

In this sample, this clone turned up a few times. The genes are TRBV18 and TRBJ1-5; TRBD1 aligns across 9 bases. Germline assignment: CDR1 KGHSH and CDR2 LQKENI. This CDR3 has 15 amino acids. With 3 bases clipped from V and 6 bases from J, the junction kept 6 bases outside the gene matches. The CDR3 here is CASSPSDRGSQPQHF. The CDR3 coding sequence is TGTGCCAGCTCACCTTCGGACAGGGGTAGTCAGCCCCAGCATTTT.

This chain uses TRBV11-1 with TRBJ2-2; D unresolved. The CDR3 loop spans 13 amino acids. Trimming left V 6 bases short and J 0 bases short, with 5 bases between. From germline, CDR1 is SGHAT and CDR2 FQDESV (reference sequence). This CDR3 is CASRHANTGELFF. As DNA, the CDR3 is TGTGCCAGCAGACACGCGAACACCGGGGAGCTGTTTTTT.

CDR3 DNA: TGTGCCAGCAGCTCTCGACTAGCGGGCCTTTTAAATGAGCAGTTCTTC. It specifies CASSSRLAGLLNEQFF. The chain recombines TRBV11-2 with TRBJ2-1, with 10 bases aligning to TRBD2. This CDR3 has 16 amino acids. CDR1 is SGHAT, CDR2 FQNNGV, per germline. The V gene end was trimmed by 4 bases and the J gene end by 7 bases; junction bases not matched to a gene: 10.

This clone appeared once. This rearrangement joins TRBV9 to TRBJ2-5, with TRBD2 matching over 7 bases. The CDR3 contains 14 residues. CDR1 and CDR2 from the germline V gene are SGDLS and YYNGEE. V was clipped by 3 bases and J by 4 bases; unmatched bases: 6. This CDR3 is CASSAGTTPETQYF. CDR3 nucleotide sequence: TGTGCCAGCAGCGCCGGGACTACCCCAGAGACCCAGTACTTC.

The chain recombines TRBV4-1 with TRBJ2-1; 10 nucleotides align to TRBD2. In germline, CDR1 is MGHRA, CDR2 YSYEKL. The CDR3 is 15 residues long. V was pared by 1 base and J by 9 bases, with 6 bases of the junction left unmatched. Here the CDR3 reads CASSQAQRGGSEQFF. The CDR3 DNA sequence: TGCGCCAGCAGCCAAGCCCAGCGGGGGGGCAGTGAGCAGTTCTTC.

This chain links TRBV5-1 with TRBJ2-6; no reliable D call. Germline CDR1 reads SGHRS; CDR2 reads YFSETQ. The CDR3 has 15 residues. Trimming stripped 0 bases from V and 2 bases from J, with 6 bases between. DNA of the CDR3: TGCGCCAGCAGCTTGGACACCACTGGGGCCAACGTCCTGACTTTC. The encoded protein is CASSLDTTGANVLTF. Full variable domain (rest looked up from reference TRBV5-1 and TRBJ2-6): KAGVTQTPRYLIKTRGQQVTLSCSPISGHRSVSWYQQTPGQGLQFLFEYFSETQRNKGNFPGRFSGRQFSNSRSEMNVSTLELGDSALYLCASSLDTTGANVLTFGAGSRLTVL.

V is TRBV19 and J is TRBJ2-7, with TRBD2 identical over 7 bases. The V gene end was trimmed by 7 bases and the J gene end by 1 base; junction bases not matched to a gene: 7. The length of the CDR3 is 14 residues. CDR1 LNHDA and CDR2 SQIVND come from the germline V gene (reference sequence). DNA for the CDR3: TGTGCCAGTACCCCCGGCGGGGGTTCCTACGAGCAGTACTTC. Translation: CASTPGGGSYEQYF.

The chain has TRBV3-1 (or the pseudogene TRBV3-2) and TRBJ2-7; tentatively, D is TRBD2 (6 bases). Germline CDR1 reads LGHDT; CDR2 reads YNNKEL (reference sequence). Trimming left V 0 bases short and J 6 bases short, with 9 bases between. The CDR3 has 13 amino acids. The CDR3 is CASSQERRGEQYF. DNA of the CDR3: TGTGCCAGCAGCCAAGAACGGAGGGGCGAGCAGTACTTC.

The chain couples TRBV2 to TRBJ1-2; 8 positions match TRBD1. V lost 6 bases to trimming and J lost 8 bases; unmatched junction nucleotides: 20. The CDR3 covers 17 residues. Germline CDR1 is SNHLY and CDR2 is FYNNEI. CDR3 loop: CASRETTYATGELGYTF. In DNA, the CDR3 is TGTGCCAGCAGAGAAACCACTTACGCGACAGGGGAGTTAGGCTACACCTTC. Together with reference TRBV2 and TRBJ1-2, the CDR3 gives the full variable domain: EPEVTQTPSHQVTQMGQEVILRCVPISNHLYFYWYRQILGQKVEFLVSFYNNEISEKSEIFDDQFSVERPDGSNFTLKIRSTKLEDSAMYFCASRETTYATGELGYTFGSGTRLTVV.

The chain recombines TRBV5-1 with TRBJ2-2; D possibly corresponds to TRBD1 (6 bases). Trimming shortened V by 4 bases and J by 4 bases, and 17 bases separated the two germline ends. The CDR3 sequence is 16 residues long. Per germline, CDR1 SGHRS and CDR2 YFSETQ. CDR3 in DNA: TGCGCCAGCAGCCCTCAGGGGTTGGGCGGCACCGGGGAGCTGTTTTTT. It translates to CASSPQGLGGTGELFF.

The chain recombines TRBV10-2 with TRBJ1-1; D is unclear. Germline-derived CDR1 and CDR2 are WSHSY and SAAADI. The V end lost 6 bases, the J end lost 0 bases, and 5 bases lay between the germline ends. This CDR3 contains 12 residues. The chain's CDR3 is CASRGVNTEAFF. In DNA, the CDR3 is TGCGCCAGCAGGGGAGTGAACACTGAAGCTTTCTTT.

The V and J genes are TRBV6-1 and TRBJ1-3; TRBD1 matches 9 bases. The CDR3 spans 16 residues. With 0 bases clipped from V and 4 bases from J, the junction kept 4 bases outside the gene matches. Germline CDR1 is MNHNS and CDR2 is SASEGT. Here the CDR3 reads CASSEAGQGAGNTIYF. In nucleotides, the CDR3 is TGTGCCAGCAGTGAAGCGGGACAGGGTGCGGGAAACACCATATATTTT.

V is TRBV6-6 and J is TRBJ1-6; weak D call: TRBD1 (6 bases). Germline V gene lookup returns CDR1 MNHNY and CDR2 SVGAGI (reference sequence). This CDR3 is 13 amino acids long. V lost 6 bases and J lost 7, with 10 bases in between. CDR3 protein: CASSRGGNSPLHF. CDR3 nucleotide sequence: TGTGCCAGCAGCCGCGGGGGCAATTCACCCCTCCACTTT.

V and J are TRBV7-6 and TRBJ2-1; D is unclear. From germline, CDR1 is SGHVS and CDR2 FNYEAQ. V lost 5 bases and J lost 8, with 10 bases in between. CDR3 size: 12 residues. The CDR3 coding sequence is TGTGCCAGCAGCCGGGTAGGCGATGAGCAGTTCTTC. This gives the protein CASSRVGDEQFF.

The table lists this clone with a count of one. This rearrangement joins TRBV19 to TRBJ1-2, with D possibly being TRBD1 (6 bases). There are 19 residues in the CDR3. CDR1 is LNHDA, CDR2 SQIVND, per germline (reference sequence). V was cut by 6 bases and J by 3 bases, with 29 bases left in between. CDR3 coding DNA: TGTGCCAGTAGGTCGAACTCCGGGACATATTCTAGGGTGGACTATGGCTACACCTTC. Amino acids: CASRSNSGTYSRVDYGYTF.

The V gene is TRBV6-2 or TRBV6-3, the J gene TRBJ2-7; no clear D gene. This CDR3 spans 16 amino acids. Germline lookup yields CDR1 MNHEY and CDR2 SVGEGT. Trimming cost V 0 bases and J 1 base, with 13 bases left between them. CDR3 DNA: TGTGCCAGCAGTTACTCGACCTCCTGGGCGTCCTACGAGCAGTACTTC. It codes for CASSYSTSWASYEQYF.